Sequencing of this T cell receptor (beta chain) was carried out in a study of T cells after yellow fever vaccination. A single record per CDR3 protein comes from TCRdb applying MiXCR to the 5' RACE reads. The sample yields 510,000 or so distinct CDR3 sequences, around 21% seen once. Study outcomes and limitations: A small proportion of clonotypes was detected in both the CD4 and CD8 compartments. Subsequent to the booster, the majority of primary-vaccination clones reappeared (less than 97% CD4, 88% CD8).

This clonotype was counted between two and nine times. Its antigen is undetermined. The CDR3 covers 17 residues. CDR1 and CDR2 from the germline V gene are SGHTA and FQGNSA. V was clipped by 4 bases and J by 4 bases; unmatched bases: 10. The source was PBMCs, collected 15 days after the yellow fever booster vaccination. The genes are TRBV7-2 and TRBJ2-7; 13 bases are a match to TRBD2. This TCR derives from a man aged 30 to 45 who received the YFV17D yellow fever vaccine. CDR3 DNA: TGTGCCAGCAGCTACGGGACTAGCGGGATGGTCCCTTACGAGCAGTACTTC. Translating it yields CASSYGTSGMVPYEQYF.